This T cell receptor (beta chain) was recovered during a study of Ad26.COV2.S vaccination and SARS-CoV-2 variants. Turning to the study itself: Donor had been placed in the Ad26.COV2.S arm of the COV1001 trial.

Clones were sequenced by immunoSEQ multiplex PCR, and TCRdb holds only the in-frame ones, with some missing. The sample shows roughly 320,000 clones, around 87% of them seen only once. Study-wide points: Reportedly, spike-specific CD8+ and CD4+ T cell responses achieved substantial breadth once vaccination had taken place.

The germline V gene encodes CDR1 MGHRA and CDR2 YSYEKL. Trimming took off 1 base at V and 0 bases at J, with 16 bases between the two ends. The CDR3 totals 18 residues. Comments on this clone: Its matching antigen is unknown.

Sample treatment: some 19 received Ad26.COV2.S at low or high dose, single or two shots; several received placebo; per-sample allocation not given. Day 63 after the first injection of vaccine or placebo was the sampling time. This person who donated was an adult of 18-55 years in Boston. Expressing Wuhan-strain SARS-CoV-2 spike, an Ad26 vector served as the vaccine. Specimen: peripheral blood, collected in a trial of Ad26.COV2.S vaccine versus placebo. The source is a person between 18 and 65 years old who received the Ad26.COV2.S COVID-19 vaccine or a placebo. The chain is built from TRBV4-1 and TRBJ2-1, with D possibly called TRBD1 or TRBD2 (5 bases each). The CDR3 here is CASSQVGRGFDSYNEQFF. DNA for the CDR3: TGCGCCAGCAGCCAAGTTGGCCGGGGCTTCGACTCCTACAATGAGCAGTTCTTC.